This T cell receptor (beta chain) appears in the sequencing data of a study of lymphopenia after photon versus proton radiotherapy. Regarding the study as a whole: Relative stability marked proton patients; photon patients lost diversity and naive cells. After lymphocyte nadir, photon-treated repertoires showed oligoclonal expansion, especially CD8+ Temra. In patients who died, overall survival fell as post-nadir TCR diversity dropped more. Only patients who died were analyzed for survival; proton advantage is unproven.

As for this clone: Its cognate antigen is unknown.

Assay used: immunoSEQ multiplex PCR; TCRdb lists only in-frame clones, some missing. Found here are more than 20,000 clones, approximately 84% of them singletons; the top ten hold roughly 23%. Germline V gene lookup returns CDR1 SGDLS and CDR2 YYNGEE. V lost 0 bases and J lost 1, with 12 bases in between. The length of the CDR3 is 16 residues. The sequence derives from a man between 35 and 55 years old with gastric cancer. The sequencing here drew on peripheral blood, taken from a patient treated with photon-based radiotherapy. The rearrangement uses TRBV9 and TRBJ2-3, with TRBD2 as a possible D gene (6 bases). The CDR3 loop is CASSVVGERGTDTQYF. CDR3 nucleotide sequence: TGTGCCAGCAGCGTAGTTGGGGAGCGGGGCACAGATACGCAGTATTTT.